This T cell receptor (beta chain) was captured in a study of blood T cell repertoires in COVID-19. Across the whole study: Samples taken during acute and convalescent COVID-19 were collected in the United States, Italy and Spain. PBMCs, B-cell-depleted T cells, or T cells provided the cDNA or gDNA that made up the material.

From germline, CDR1 is SGHTA and CDR2 FQGNSA. CDR3 size: 16 residues. V trimming: 8 bases; J trimming: 7 bases; junction bases outside the gene matches: 16. Per the original data handling: By means of reference gene primer amplification, nucleated cell counts were estimated. The protocol was immunoSEQ multiplex PCR, while the TCRdb copy is restricted to in-frame clones and leaves out a portion. V and J calls and clone size are given by that table; D and trimming were obtained from the DNA. Here the sample spans about 130,000 clones, more than 85% being singletons. The J gene is TRBJ2-1, the V gene TRBV7-2; the match to TRBD2 covers 8 bases. This clonotype was obtained from a man aged 45-60 years with active or convalescent COVID-19. Input material: peripheral blood. CDR3 coding DNA: TGTGCCAGCCCCCCAGACTTGAGCGGGAGTACAAATGAGCAGTTCTTC. It translates to CASPPDLSGSTNEQFF.